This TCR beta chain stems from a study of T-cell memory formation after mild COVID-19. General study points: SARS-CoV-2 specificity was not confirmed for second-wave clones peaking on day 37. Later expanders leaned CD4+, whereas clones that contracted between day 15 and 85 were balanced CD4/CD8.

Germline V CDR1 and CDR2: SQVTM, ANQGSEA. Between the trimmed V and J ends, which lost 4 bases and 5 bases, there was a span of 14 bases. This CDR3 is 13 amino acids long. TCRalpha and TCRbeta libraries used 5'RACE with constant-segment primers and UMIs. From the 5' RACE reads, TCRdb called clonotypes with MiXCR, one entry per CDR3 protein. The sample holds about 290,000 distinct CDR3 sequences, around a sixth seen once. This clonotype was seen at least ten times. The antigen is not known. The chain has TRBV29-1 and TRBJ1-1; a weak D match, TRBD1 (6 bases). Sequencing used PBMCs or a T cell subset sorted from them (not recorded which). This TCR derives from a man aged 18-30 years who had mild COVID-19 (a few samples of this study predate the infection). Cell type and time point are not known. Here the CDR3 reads CSVVGTGSTEAFF. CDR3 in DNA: TGCAGCGTTGTCGGTACAGGGAGTACTGAAGCTTTCTTT.